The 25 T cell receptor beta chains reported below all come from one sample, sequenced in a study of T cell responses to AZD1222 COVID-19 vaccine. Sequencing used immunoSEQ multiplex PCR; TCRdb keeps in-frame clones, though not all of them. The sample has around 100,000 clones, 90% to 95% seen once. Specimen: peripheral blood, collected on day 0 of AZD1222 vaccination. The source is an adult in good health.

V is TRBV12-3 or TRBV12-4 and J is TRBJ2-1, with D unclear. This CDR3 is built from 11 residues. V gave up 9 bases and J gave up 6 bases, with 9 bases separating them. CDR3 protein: CASSRSNEQFF. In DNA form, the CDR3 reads TGTGCCAGTAGTAGGAGCAATGAGCAGTTCTTC.

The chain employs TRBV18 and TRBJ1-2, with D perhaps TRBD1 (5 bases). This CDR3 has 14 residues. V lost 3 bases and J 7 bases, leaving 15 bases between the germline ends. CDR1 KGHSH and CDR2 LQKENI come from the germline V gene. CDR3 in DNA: TGTGCCAGCTCACCCTCGTGGGACGCCGGTGGCTACACCTTC. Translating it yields CASSPSWDAGGYTF.

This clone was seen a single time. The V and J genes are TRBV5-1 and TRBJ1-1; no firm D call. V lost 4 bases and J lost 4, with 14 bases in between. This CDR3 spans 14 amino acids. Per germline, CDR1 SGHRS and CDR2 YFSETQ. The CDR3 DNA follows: TGCGCCAGCAGCCCCGATAGGCGCCCCACTGAAGCTTTCTTT. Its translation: CASSPDRRPTEAFF.

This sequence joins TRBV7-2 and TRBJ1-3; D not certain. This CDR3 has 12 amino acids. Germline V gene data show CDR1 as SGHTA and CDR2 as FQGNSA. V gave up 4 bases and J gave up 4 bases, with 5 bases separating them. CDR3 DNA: TGTGCCAGCAGCTCCTGGGGAAACACCATATATTTT. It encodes CASSSWGNTIYF.

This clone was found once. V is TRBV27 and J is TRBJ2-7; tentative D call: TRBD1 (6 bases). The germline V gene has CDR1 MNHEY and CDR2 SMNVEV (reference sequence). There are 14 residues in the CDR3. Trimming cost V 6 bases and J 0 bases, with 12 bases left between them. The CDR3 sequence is CASRSTGSSYEQYF. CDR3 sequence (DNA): TGTGCCAGCAGGTCAACAGGGAGCTCCTACGAGCAGTACTTC.

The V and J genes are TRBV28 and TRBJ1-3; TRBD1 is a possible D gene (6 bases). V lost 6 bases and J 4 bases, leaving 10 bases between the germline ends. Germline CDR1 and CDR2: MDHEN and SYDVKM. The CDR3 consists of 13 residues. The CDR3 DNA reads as TGTGCCAGCAGACCCACAGGGGGAAACACCATATATTTT. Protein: CASRPTGGNTIYF.

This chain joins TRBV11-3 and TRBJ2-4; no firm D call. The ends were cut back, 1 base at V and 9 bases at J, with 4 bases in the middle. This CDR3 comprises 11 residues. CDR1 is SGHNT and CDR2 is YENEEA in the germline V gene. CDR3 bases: TGTGCCAGCAGCTTAGGGGGCATTCAGTACTTC. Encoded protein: CASSLGGIQYF.

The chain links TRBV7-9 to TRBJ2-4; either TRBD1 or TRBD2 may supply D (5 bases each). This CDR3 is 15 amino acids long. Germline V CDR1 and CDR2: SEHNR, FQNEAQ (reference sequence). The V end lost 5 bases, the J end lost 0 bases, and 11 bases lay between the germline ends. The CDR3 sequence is CASSTGTLAKNIQYF. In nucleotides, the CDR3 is TGTGCCAGCAGCACCGGGACCCTAGCCAAAAACATTCAGTACTTC.

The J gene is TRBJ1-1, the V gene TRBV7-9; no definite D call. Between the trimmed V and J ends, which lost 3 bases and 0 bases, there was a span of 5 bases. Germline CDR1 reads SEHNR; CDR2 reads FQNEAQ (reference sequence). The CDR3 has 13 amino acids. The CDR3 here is CASSFTMNTEAFF. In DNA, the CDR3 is TGTGCCAGCAGCTTTACGATGAACACTGAAGCTTTCTTT.

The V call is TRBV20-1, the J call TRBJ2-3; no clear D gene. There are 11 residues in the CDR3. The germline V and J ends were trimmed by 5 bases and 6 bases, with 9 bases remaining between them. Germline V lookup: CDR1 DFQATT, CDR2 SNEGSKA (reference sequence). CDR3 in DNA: TGCAGTGCTTATGGCGCGGATACGCAGTATTTT. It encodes CSAYGADTQYF.

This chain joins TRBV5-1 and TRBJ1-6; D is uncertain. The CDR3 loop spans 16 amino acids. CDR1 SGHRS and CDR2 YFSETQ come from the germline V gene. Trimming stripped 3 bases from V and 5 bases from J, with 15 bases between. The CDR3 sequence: CASSSGRPGNNSPLHF. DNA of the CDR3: TGCGCCAGCAGCTCTGGTCGTCCCGGGAATAATTCACCCCTCCACTTT.

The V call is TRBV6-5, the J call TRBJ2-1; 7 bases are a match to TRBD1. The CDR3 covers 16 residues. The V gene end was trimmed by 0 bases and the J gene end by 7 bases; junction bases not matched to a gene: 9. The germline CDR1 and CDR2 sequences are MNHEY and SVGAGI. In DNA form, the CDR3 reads TGTGCCAGCAGTTACTCGGGAACGACAGGGTCGAATGAGCAGTTCTTC. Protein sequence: CASSYSGTTGSNEQFF.

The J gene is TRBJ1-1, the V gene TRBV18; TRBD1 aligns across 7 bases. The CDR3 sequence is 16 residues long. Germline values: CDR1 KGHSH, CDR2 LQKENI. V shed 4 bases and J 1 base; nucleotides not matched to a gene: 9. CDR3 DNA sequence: TGTGCCAGCTCACGGAAAGGGACAGTGGGGAACACTGAAGCTTTCTTT. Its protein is CASSRKGTVGNTEAFF.

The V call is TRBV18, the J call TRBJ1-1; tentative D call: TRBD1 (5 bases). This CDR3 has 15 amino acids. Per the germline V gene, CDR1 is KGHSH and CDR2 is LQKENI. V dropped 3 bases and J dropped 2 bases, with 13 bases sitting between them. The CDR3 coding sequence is TGTGCCAGCTCACCTTTGGGGCGACCTAACACTGAAGCTTTCTTT. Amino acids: CASSPLGRPNTEAFF.

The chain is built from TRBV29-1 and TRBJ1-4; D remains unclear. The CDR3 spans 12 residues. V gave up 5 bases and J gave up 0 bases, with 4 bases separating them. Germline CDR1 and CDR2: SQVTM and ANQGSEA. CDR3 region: CSVLATNEKLFF. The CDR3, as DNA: TGCAGCGTTCTTGCAACTAATGAAAAACTGTTTTTT.

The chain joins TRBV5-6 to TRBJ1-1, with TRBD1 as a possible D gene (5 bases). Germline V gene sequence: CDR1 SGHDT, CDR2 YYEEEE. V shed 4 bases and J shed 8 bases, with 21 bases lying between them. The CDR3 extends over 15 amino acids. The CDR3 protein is CASSDPPGALEEAFF. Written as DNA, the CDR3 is TGTGCCAGCAGCGATCCCCCCGGGGCACTGGAAGAAGCTTTCTTT.

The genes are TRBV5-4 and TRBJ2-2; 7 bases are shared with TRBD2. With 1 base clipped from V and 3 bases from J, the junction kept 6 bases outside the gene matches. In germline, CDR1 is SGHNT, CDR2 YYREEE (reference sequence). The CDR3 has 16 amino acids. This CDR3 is CASSLWPGGDTGELFF. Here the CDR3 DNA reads TGTGCCAGCAGCTTGTGGCCGGGGGGTGACACCGGGGAGCTGTTTTTT.

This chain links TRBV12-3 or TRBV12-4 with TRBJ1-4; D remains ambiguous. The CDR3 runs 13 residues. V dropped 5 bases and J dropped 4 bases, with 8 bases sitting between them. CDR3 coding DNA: TGTGCCAGCAGTCCCCAGCTTAATGAAAAACTGTTTTTT. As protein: CASSPQLNEKLFF.

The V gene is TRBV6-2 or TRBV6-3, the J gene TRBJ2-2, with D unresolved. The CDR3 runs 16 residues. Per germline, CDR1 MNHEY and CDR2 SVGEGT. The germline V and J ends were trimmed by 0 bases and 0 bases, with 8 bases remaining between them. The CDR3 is CASSYSASANTGELFF. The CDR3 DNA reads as TGTGCCAGCAGTTACTCTGCCAGCGCGAACACCGGGGAGCTGTTTTTT.

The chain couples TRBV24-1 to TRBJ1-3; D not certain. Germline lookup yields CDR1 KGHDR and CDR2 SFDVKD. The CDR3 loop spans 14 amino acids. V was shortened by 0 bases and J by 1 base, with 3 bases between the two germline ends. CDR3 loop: CATSDLDSGNTIYF. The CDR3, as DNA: TGTGCCACCAGTGATTTGGATTCTGGAAACACCATATATTTT.

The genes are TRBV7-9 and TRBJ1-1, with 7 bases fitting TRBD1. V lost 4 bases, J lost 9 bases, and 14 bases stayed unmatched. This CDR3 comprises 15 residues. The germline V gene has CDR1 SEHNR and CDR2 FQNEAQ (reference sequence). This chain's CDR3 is CASSSRASQGSKAFF. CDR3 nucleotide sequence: TGTGCCAGCAGCTCCCGGGCCTCACAGGGGTCGAAAGCTTTCTTT.

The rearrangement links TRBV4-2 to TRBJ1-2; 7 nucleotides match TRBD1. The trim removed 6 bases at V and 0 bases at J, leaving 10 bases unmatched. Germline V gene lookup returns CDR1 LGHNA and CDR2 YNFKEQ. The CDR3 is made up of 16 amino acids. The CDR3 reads CASRDRDRKTNYGYTF. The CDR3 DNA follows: TGTGCCAGCAGGGACCGGGACAGAAAAACTAACTATGGCTACACCTTC.

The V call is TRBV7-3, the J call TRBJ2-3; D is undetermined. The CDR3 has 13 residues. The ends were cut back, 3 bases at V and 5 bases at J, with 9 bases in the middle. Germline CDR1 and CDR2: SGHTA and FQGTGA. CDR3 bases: TGTGCCAGCAGCTTGGCGCGTCGAGATACGCAGTATTTT. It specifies CASSLARRDTQYF.

CDR3 DNA: TGCGCCAGCAGGACGGGATTGAACACTGAAGCTTTCTTT. Protein: CASRTGLNTEAFF. The rearrangement uses TRBV5-1 and TRBJ1-1, with unresolved D. The CDR3 extends over 13 amino acids. The V end lost 5 bases, the J end lost 0 bases, and 8 bases lay between the germline ends. Germline loops: CDR1 SGHRS, CDR2 YFSETQ.

In DNA, the CDR3 is TGCGCCAGCAGTCTCGTTGGGTCCGGGGCGAACACCGGGGAGCTGTTTTTT. Residues: CASSLVGSGANTGELFF. The chain carries TRBV23-1 and TRBJ2-2; D perhaps matches TRBD2 (5 bases). TRBV23-1 carries the ORF label, with uncertain function. V was clipped by 4 bases and J by 0 bases, with 15 bases between them. The CDR3 is 17 amino acids.